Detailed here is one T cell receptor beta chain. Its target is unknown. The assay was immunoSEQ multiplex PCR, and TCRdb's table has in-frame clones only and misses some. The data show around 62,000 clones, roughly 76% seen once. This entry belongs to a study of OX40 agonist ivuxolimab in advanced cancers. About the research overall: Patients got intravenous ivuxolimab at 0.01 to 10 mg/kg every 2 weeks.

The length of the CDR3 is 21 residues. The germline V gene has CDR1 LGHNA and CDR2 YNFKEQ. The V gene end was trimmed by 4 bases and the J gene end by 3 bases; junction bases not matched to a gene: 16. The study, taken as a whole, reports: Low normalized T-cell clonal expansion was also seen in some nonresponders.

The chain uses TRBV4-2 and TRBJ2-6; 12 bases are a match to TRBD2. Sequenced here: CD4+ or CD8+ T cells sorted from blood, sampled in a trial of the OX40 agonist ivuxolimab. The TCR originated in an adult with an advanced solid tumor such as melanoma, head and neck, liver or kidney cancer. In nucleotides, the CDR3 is TGTGCCAGCAGCCCAAAAACCGAGACTAGCGGGAGAGGCGTTGGGGCCAACGTCCTGACTTTC. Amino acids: CASSPKTETSGRGVGANVLTF.